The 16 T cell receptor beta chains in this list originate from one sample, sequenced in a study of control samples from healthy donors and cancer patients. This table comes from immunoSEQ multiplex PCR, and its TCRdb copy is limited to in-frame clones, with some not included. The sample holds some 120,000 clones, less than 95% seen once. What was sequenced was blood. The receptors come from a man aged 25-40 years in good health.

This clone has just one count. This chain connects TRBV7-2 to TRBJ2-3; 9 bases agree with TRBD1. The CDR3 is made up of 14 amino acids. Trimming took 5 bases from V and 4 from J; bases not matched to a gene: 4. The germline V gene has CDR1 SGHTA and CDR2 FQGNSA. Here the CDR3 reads CASSHRDRADTQYF. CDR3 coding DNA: TGTGCCAGCAGCCACCGGGACAGGGCAGATACGCAGTATTTT. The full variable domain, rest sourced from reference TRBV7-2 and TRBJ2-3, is GAGVSQSPSNKVTEKGKDVELRCDPISGHTALYWYRQSLGQGLEFLIYFQGNSAPDKSGLPSDRFSAERTGGSVSTLTIQRTQQEDSAVYLCASSHRDRADTQYFGPGTRLTVL.

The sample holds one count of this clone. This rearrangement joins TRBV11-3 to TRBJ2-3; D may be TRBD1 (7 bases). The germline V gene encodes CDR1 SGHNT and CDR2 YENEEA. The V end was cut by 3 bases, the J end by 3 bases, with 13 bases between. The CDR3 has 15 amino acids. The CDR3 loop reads CASSFRTGGTDTQYF. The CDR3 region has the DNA TGTGCCAGCAGCTTCCGGACAGGAGGGACAGATACGCAGTATTTT.

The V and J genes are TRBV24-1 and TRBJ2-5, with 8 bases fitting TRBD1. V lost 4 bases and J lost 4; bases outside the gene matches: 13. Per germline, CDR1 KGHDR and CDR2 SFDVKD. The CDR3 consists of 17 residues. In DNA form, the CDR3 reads TGTGCCACCAGTGACCCCTTTACCCGGACAGGGATAGAGACCCAGTACTTC. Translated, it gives CATSDPFTRTGIETQYF.

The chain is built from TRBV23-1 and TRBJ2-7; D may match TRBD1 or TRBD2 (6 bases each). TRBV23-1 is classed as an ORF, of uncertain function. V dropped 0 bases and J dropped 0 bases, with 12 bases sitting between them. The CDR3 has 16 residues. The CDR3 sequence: CASSQSRRDNSYEQYF. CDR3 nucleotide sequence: TGCGCCAGCAGTCAATCGAGGCGGGACAACTCCTACGAGCAGTACTTC.

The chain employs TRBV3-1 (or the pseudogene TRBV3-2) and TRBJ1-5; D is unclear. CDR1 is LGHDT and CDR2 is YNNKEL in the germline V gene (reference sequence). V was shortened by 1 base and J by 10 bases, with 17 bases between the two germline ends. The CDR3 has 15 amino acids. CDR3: CASSQGRRELGPQHF. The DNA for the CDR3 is TGTGCCAGCAGCCAAGGTCGACGGGAGTTGGGCCCCCAGCATTTT.

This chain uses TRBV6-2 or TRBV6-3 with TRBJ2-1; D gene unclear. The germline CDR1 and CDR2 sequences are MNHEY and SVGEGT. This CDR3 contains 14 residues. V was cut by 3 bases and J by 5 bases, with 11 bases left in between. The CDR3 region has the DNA TGTGCCAGCAGTTATTGGACGTTTGACAATGAGCAGTTCTTC. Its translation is CASSYWTFDNEQFF.

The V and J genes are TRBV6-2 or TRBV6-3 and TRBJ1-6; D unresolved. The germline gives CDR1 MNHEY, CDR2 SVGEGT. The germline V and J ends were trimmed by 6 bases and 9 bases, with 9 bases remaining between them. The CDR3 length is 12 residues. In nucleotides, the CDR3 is TGTGCCAGCAGCGTGACAAGTTCACCCCTCCACTTT. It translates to CASSVTSSPLHF.

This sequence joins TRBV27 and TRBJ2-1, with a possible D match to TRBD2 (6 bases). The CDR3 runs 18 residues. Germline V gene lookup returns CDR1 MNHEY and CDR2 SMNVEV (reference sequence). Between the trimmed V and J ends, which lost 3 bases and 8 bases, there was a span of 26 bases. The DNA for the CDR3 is TGTGCCAGCAGTTTGGAGGGGAGATTAGGACATATGAGCGATGAGCAGTTCTTC. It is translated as CASSLEGRLGHMSDEQFF.

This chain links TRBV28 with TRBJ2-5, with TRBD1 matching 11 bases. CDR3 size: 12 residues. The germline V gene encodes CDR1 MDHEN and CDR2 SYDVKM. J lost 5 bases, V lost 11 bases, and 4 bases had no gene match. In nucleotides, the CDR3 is TGTGCCGGACAGGGGGCTGGGGAGACCCAGTACTTC. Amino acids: CAGQGAGETQYF.

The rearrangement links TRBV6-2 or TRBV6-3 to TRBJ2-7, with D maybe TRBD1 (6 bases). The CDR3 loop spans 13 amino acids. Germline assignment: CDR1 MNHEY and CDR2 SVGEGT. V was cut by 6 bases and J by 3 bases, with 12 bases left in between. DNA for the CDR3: TGTGCCAGCAGCAGGACAGAGAGCTACGAGCAGTACTTC. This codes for CASSRTESYEQYF.

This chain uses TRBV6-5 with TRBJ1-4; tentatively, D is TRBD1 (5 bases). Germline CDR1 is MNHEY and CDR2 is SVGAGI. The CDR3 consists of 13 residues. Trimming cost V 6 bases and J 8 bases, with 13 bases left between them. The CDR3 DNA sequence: TGTGCCAGCAGCTCAGGGTCTGGGGAAAAACTGTTTTTT. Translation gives CASSSGSGEKLFF.

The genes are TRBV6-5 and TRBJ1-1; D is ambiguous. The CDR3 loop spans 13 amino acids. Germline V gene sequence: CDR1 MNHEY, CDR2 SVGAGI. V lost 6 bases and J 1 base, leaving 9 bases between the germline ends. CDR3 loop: CASRPGPNTEAFF. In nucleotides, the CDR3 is TGTGCCAGCAGGCCAGGACCGAACACTGAAGCTTTCTTT.

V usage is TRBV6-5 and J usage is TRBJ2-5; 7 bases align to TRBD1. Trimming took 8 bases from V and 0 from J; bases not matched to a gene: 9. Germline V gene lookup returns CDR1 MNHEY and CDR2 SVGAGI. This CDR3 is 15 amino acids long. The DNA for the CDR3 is TGTGCCAGCCTAGTTCAGGGGGTTTACCAAGAGACCCAGTACTTC. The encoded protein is CASLVQGVYQETQYF.

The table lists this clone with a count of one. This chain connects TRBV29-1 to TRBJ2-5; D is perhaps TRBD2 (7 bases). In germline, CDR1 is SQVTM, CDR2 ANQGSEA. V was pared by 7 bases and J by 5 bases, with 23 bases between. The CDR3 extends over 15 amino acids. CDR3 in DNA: TGCAGCGCCGAGGGGGGGGCCCCGGAACGGGAGACCCAGTACTTC. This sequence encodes CSAEGGAPERETQYF.

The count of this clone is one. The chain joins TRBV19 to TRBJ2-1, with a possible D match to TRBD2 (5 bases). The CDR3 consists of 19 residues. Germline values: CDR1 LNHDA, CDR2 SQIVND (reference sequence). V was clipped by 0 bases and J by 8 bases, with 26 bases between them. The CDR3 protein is CASSIDVPRGPLLHDEQFF. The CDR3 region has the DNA TGTGCCAGTAGTATAGATGTCCCCCGGGGTCCCTTACTACATGATGAGCAGTTCTTC.

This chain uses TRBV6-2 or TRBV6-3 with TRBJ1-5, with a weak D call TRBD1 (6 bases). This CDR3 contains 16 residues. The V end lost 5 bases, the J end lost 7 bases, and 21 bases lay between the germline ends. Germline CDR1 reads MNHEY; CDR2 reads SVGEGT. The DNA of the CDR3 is TGTGCCAGCAGTGGCCATAGCGGGGGCGGGAGCCAGCCCCAGCATTTT. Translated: CASSGHSGGGSQPQHF.